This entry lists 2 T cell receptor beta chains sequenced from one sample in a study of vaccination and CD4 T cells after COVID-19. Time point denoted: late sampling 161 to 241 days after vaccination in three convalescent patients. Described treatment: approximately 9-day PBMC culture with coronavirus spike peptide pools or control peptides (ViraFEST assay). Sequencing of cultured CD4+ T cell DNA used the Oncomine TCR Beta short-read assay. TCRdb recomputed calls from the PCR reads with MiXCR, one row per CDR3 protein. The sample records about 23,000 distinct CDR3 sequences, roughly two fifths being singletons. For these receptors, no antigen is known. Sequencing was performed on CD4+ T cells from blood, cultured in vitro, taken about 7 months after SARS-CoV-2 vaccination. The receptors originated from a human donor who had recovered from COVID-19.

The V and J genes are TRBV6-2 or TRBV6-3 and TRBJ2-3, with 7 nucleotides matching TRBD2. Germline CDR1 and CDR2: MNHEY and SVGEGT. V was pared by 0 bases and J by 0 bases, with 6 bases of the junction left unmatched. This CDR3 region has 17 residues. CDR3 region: CASSYSGERGSTDTQYF. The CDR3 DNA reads TGTGCCAGCAGTTACTCGGGTGAGCGGGGTAGCACAGATACGCAGTATTTT.

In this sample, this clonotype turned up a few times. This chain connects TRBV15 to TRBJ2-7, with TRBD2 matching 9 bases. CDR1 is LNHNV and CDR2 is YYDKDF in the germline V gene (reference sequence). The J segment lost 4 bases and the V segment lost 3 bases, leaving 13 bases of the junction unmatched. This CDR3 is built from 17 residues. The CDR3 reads CATSSWLAGSTKYEQYF. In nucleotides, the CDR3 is TGTGCCACCAGCAGCTGGCTAGCGGGATCCACAAAGTACGAGCAGTACTTC. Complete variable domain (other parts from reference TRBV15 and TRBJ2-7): DAMVIQNPRYQVTQFGKPVTLSCSQTLNHNVMYWYQQKSSQAPKLLFHYYDKDFNNEADTPDNFQSRRPNTSFCFLDIRSPGLGDTAMYLCATSSWLAGSTKYEQYFGPGTRLTVT.